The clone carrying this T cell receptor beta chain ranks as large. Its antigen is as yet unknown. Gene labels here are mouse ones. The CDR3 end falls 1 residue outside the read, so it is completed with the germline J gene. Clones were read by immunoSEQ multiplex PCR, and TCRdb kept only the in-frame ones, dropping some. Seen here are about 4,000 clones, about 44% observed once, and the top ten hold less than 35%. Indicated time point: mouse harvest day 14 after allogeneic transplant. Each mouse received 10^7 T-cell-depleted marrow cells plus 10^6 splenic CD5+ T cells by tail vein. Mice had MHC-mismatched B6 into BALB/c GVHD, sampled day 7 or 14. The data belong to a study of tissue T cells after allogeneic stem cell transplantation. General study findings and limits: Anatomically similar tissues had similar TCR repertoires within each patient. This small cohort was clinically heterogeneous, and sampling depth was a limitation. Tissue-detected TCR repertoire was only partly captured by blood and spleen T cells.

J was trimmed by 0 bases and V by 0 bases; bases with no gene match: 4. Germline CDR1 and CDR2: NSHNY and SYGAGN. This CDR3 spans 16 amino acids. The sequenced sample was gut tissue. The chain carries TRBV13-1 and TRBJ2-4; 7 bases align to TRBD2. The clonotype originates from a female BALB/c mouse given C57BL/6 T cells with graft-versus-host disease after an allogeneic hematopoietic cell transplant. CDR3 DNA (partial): TGTGCCAGCAGTGATGGGCCGGGGGGGAGTCAAAACACCTTGTAC. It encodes CASSDGPGGSQNTLY. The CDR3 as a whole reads CASSDGPGGSQNTLYF.